This entry lists 16 T cell receptor beta chains sequenced from one sample in a study of blood T cells in healthy people across ages. With a J-beta primer mix and a sample-barcoded 5' primer, a second PCR ran about 6 to 11 cycles. Each CDR3 protein is one row after TCRdb ran MiXCR on the 5' RACE reads. Here the sample spans around 820,000 distinct CDR3 sequences, 25% being singletons. These records were also assigned to another study, of T cells of mothers and their children.

Material for sequencing was blood. These receptors were obtained from a boy younger than 18 in good health.

This clonotype was found a few times. The CDR3 spells CASTELAGETQYF. The CDR3 DNA is TGTGCCAGCACCGAGCTAGCGGGAGAGACCCAGTACTTC. This chain joins TRBV27 and TRBJ2-5; 8 bases match TRBD2. The germline CDR1 and CDR2 sequences are MNHEY and SMNVEV (reference sequence). CDR3 size: 13 residues. V lost 7 bases and J lost 4; bases outside the gene matches: 5.

The genes are TRBV3-1 and TRBJ1-2; D is ambiguous. Trimming removed 1 base at V and 7 bases at J, with 19 bases between. Germline CDR1 LGHDT, CDR2 YNNKEL (reference sequence). This CDR3 has 16 amino acids. This chain's CDR3 is CASSQGRRLEGGGYTF. CDR3 nucleotides: TGTGCCAGCAGCCAAGGGAGAAGGTTGGAGGGCGGTGGCTACACCTTC. The complete variable domain, with remaining parts taken from reference TRBV3-1 and TRBJ1-2, reads DTAVSQTPKYLVTQMGNDKSIKCEQNLGHDTMYWYKQDSKKFLKIMFSYNNKELIINETVPNRFSPKSPDKAHLNLHINSLELGDSAVYFCASSQGRRLEGGGYTFGSGTRLTVV.

This clonotype showed up just a few times. This chain joins TRBV20-1 and TRBJ1-5, with no clear D. This CDR3 region has 15 residues. V was clipped by 2 bases and J by 3 bases, with 14 bases between them. Germline-derived CDR1 and CDR2 are DFQATT and SNEGSKA (reference sequence). Here the CDR3 reads CSARTGQTNNQPQHF. The CDR3 DNA is TGCAGTGCTAGAACGGGCCAGACGAACAATCAGCCCCAGCATTTT.

Only a few counts were recorded for this clonotype. One end of the junction varies from germline; a read error may be responsible. This chain connects TRBV7-2 to TRBJ2-7, with 9 bases aligning to TRBD2. Germline CDR1 SGHTA, CDR2 FQGNSA. The CDR3 is 17 amino acids. The CDR3 protein is CASSSTPLAGSSHEQYF. For the CDR3, the DNA is TGTGCCAGCAGCTCAACACCTCTAGCGGGATCCTCCCACGAGCAGTACTTC. Supplemented by reference TRBV7-2 and TRBJ2-7, the full variable domain reads GAGVSQSPSNKVTEKGKDVELRCDPISGHTALYWYRQSLGQGLEFLIYFQGNSAPDKSGLPSDRFSAERTGGSVSTLTIQRTQQEDSAVYLCASSSTPLAGSSHEQYFGPGTRLTVT.

The chain uses TRBV19 and TRBJ2-1; 7 bases line up with TRBD1. Trimming took 5 bases from V and 2 from J; bases not matched to a gene: 6. The CDR3 is 15 residues long. CDR1 is LNHDA and CDR2 is SQIVND in the germline V gene (reference sequence). The CDR3 loop is CASSVTGYTYNEQFF. CDR3 bases: TGTGCCAGTAGTGTGACAGGGTACACCTACAATGAGCAGTTCTTC.

This chain joins TRBV6-2 or TRBV6-3 and TRBJ1-1; D ambiguous. This CDR3 is built from 14 residues. The germline CDR1 and CDR2 sequences are MNHEY and SVGEGT. V lost 4 bases, J lost 1 base, and 10 bases lay in between. Here the CDR3 reads CASSWRRSNTEAFF. In nucleotides, the CDR3 is TGTGCCAGCAGTTGGAGGAGATCGAACACTGAAGCTTTCTTT.

This clonotype was observed a handful of times. This chain links TRBV29-1 with TRBJ2-5, with D perhaps matching TRBD2 (5 bases). The CDR3 consists of 12 residues. Germline V gene data show CDR1 as SQVTM and CDR2 as ANQGSEA. V was pared by 8 bases and J by 2 bases, with 12 bases between. The CDR3 protein is CSYNTGQETQYF. The DNA for the CDR3 is TGCAGCTACAATACGGGGCAAGAGACCCAGTACTTC.

In this sample, this clonotype turned up a few times. The chain carries TRBV6-2 or TRBV6-3 and TRBJ2-7; 10 nucleotides align to TRBD2. Germline V gene lookup returns CDR1 MNHEY and CDR2 SVGEGT. The trim removed 6 bases at V and 3 bases at J, leaving 8 bases unmatched. The CDR3 runs 15 residues. CDR3: CASREGSGGVYEQYF. The CDR3 region has the DNA TGTGCCAGCAGGGAAGGAAGCGGGGGGGTCTACGAGCAGTACTTC.

The J gene is TRBJ2-1, the V gene TRBV12-3 or TRBV12-4; D remains ambiguous. The CDR3 runs to 11 residues. V dropped 6 bases and J dropped 4 bases, with 4 bases sitting between them. Here the CDR3 reads CASRKYNEQFF. The CDR3, as DNA: TGTGCCAGCAGGAAGTACAATGAGCAGTTCTTC.

The genes are TRBV6-5 and TRBJ2-5; D ambiguous. In germline, CDR1 is MNHEY, CDR2 SVGAGI. The CDR3 runs 15 residues. The V end was cut by 0 bases, the J end by 3 bases, with 11 bases between. The CDR3 is CASSYSNLLEETQYF. Here the CDR3 DNA reads TGTGCCAGCAGTTACTCGAATCTTTTGGAAGAGACCCAGTACTTC.

This clonotype was seen only a few times. As DNA, the CDR3 is TGCGCCAGCAGCCAAGATCATGCGCCAGTTTCACCCCTCCACTTT. This gives the protein CASSQDHAPVSPLHF. The rearrangement uses TRBV4-3 and TRBJ1-6, with unresolved D. Germline assignment: CDR1 LGHNA and CDR2 YSLEER. Trimming removed 0 bases at V and 9 bases at J, with 12 bases between. The CDR3 has 15 residues.

V usage is TRBV28 and J usage is TRBJ2-1; D possibly corresponds to TRBD2 (5 bases). Germline V gene lookup returns CDR1 MDHEN and CDR2 SYDVKM. With 1 base removed from V and 7 bases from J, the gap between germline ends came to 14 bases. This CDR3 region has 15 residues. In DNA, the CDR3 is TGTGCCAGCAGTTTATACGTGGGAGTCTATAATGAGCAGTTCTTC. Its translation: CASSLYVGVYNEQFF.

The chain recombines TRBV24-1 with TRBJ1-3; D gene ambiguous. The CDR3 spans 16 residues. Germline values: CDR1 KGHDR, CDR2 SFDVKD. With 4 bases removed from V and 4 bases from J, the gap between germline ends came to 16 bases. This CDR3 reads CATSDPGRAEGNTIYF. The CDR3 region has the DNA TGTGCCACCAGTGACCCCGGACGAGCTGAGGGAAACACCATATATTTT.

This chain links TRBV7-2 with TRBJ2-3; unclear D gene. V gave up 6 bases and J gave up 6 bases, with 10 bases separating them. The CDR3 has 12 residues. Germline V CDR1 and CDR2: SGHTA, FQGNSA. The CDR3 region is CASSYNGDTQYF. The DNA of the CDR3 is TGTGCCAGCAGTTACAACGGGGATACGCAGTATTTT.

This chain joins TRBV29-1 and TRBJ2-5; 7 bases align to TRBD2. The end of the DNA fits TRBJ2-7 better, so the J call may be wrong. This CDR3 contains 13 residues. Germline CDR1 SQVTM, CDR2 ANQGSEA. This CDR3 reads CSVLTSPNYEQYF. CDR3 sequence (DNA): TGCAGCGTTCTGACTAGCCCGAACTACGAGCAGTACTTC.

The genes are TRBV18 and TRBJ2-2; no clear D gene. This CDR3 spans 15 amino acids. Between the trimmed V and J ends, which lost 6 bases and 0 bases, there was a span of 11 bases. From germline, CDR1 is KGHSH and CDR2 LQKENI. The CDR3 loop is CASSPYTTNTGELFF. The CDR3 DNA follows: TGTGCCAGCTCTCCGTACACAACGAACACCGGGGAGCTGTTTTTT. Supplemented by reference TRBV18 and TRBJ2-2, the full variable domain reads NAGVMQNPRHLVRRRGQEARLRCSPMKGHSHVYWYRQLPEEGLKFMVYLQKENIIDESGMPKERFSAEFPKEGPSILRIQQVVRGDSAAYFCASSPYTTNTGELFFGEGSRLTVL.